The clone carrying this T cell receptor beta chain has more than one count but fewer than ten. Its antigen is unknown. TCRB transcripts that were expressed got sequenced, as all of the isolated RNA had been reverse transcribed. The assay was immunoSEQ multiplex PCR, and TCRdb's table has in-frame clones only and misses some. The table lists more than 250,000 clones, around 25% of them singletons, with around 0.012% in the top ten. The source of the sample is a study of beta chain features in type 1 diabetes. Study-wide background: About 110 million sorted cells were examined across all samples. Findings of the study overall: Shorter TCRB CDR3s, moderately but significantly so, were found in Type 1 diabetes patients in all four CD4+ subsets. In the patient group, naive, central memory and Treg TCRB repertoires seemed more alike than in the healthy donor group. Shorter templates might be favored by PCR, and equally so in patients and in controls.

The authors sorted CD4+ naive, central memory, regulatory and stem cell-like memory cells via CD45RO/CCR7/CD25/CD127/CD95/CD27. The CDR3 has 14 residues. Germline trimming cut 5 bases from V and 5 bases from J; bases unmatched to any gene: 6. The germline CDR1 and CDR2 sequences are SGHVS and FQNEAQ. V gene TRBV7-8 combines with J gene TRBJ2-3; 8 bases are shared with TRBD1. Sequences were obtained from naive CD4+ T cells from blood. This clonotype originated in a woman between 25 and 40 years old with type 1 diabetes. CDR3 nucleotides: TGTGCCAGCAGCGCGAGACAGGGGTTAGATACGCAGTATTTT. Encoded protein: CASSARQGLDTQYF.